The present entry profiles one T cell receptor (beta chain) with its context. Its target is unknown. This could be a read error, since a much larger clone is one nucleotide away. This entry comes from a study of read filtering for tumor transcriptome and immune sequencing. About the research overall: By R-ISS, stages I, II and III held around 8, 16 and 7 patients. Per sample, TCR-region reads ranged about 4 to 11 million by IR-seq, roughly 80 to 1,300 by RNA-seq. Study conclusions and caveats: In IR-seq, single-read clonotypes were around 80% of clonotypes but around 3.2% of reads.

The library was built from around 380 ng RNA with molecular barcoded adaptors for alpha/delta and beta/gamma chains. TCRdb itself ran the reads through MiXCR, one entry per CDR3 protein. The data show under 35,000 distinct CDR3 sequences, about 18% seen once. The V gene lost 1 base and the J gene lost 3 bases, with 9 bases spanning the gap. The CDR3 totals 13 residues. CDR1 and CDR2 from the germline V gene are SQVTM and ANQGSEA. Sequencing input: a population of CD138-negative cells sorted from bone marrow. The chain recombines TRBV29-1 with TRBJ2-5; a possible D gene is TRBD1 (5 bases). The sequence derives from a donor aged 40 or over with multiple myeloma. CDR3 nucleotide sequence: TGCAGCGTTGAAGGACAGATTAAAGAGACCCAGTACTTC. Residues: CSVEGQIKETQYF.